These 26 T cell receptor beta chains came from one sample sequenced in a study of radiotherapy plus CTLA-4 blockade in lung cancer. Sequencing used immunoSEQ multiplex PCR; TCRdb keeps in-frame clones, though not all of them. The repertoire holds tens of thousands of clones, with 70% to 80% as singletons. Sequenced here: peripheral blood, sampled from a patient treated with radiotherapy plus ipilimumab. These receptors were taken from a human donor with non-small cell lung cancer whose response to radiotherapy plus ipilimumab could not be evaluated.

V usage is TRBV7-2 and J usage is TRBJ2-3; a possible D gene is TRBD1 (6 bases). V was shortened by 5 bases and J by 0 bases, with 12 bases between the two germline ends. This CDR3 contains 15 residues. The germline CDR1 and CDR2 sequences are SGHTA and FQGNSA. Written as DNA, the CDR3 is TGTGCCAGCAGCACCCAGGGGCTGAGCACAGATACGCAGTATTTT. This sequence encodes CASSTQGLSTDTQYF.

The chain couples TRBV5-4 to TRBJ2-3; TRBD2 matches at 11 bases. The V gene end was trimmed by 3 bases and the J gene end by 1 base; junction bases not matched to a gene: 4. Germline CDR1 and CDR2: SGHNT and YYREEE (reference sequence). This CDR3 has 16 residues. CDR3 coding DNA: TGTGCCAGCAGCTCAGTAGCGGGGGGGCGCACAGATACGCAGTATTTT. It translates to CASSSVAGGRTDTQYF.

This CDR3 reads CASSPLAGNEQFF. The CDR3 nucleotides are TGCGCCAGCAGCCCTCTAGCAGGCAATGAGCAGTTCTTC. The chain links TRBV4-1 to TRBJ2-1; possibly TRBD2 for D (5 bases). Trimming took 4 bases from V and 6 from J, leaving 10 bases between them. Germline CDR1 MGHRA, CDR2 YSYEKL. The CDR3 has 13 amino acids.

The V gene is TRBV5-6, the J gene TRBJ2-3; 9 bases align to TRBD2. The CDR3 runs to 15 residues. Germline V gene sequence: CDR1 SGHDT, CDR2 YYEEEE. The V and J ends lost 0 bases and 4 bases, in that order; junction bases with no gene match: 3. The CDR3 DNA sequence: TGTGCCAGCAGCTTGGGCGGCGGGGGGGCAGATACGCAGTATTTT. Translating gives CASSLGGGGADTQYF.

This clone was detected once. The rearrangement links TRBV6-5 to TRBJ1-5, with TRBD1 matching 7 bases. The CDR3 spans 13 residues. Unmatched junction bases numbered 5, after V lost 7 bases and J lost 5 bases. The germline CDR1 and CDR2 sequences are MNHEY and SVGAGI. For the CDR3, the DNA is TGTGCCAGCACGCGGCAGGGGGATCAGCCCCAGCATTTT. Translating it yields CASTRQGDQPQHF.

J is TRBJ1-1 and V is TRBV27; 8 nucleotides agree with TRBD1. The CDR3 sequence is 15 residues long. Unmatched junction bases numbered 7, after V lost 6 bases and J lost 1 base. Germline lookup yields CDR1 MNHEY and CDR2 SMNVEV (reference sequence). This CDR3 reads CASRKSGGRNTEAFF. The CDR3 bases are TGTGCCAGCAGAAAGTCAGGGGGCAGGAACACTGAAGCTTTCTTT.

This chain uses TRBV29-1 with TRBJ1-1; tentatively, D is TRBD1 (5 bases). This CDR3 comprises 13 residues. CDR1 and CDR2 (germline): SQVTM, ANQGSEA. V gave up 5 bases and J gave up 3 bases, with 13 bases separating them. For the CDR3, the DNA is TGCAGCGTTTACGCAGGGTTTGACACTGAAGCTTTCTTT. This codes for CSVYAGFDTEAFF.

The chain carries TRBV29-1 and TRBJ2-7; possibly TRBD1 for D (6 bases). Trimming stripped 7 bases from V and 1 base from J, with 8 bases between. The germline V gene has CDR1 SQVTM and CDR2 ANQGSEA. The CDR3 sequence is 11 residues long. CDR3 residues: CSARGSYEQYF. Here the CDR3 DNA reads TGCAGCGCAAGGGGGTCCTACGAGCAGTACTTC.

V usage is TRBV28 and J usage is TRBJ1-1; TRBD1 is a possible D gene (6 bases). V was shortened by 1 base and J by 3 bases, with 15 bases between the two germline ends. CDR3 size: 16 residues. CDR1 and CDR2 from the germline V gene are MDHEN and SYDVKM. CDR3 sequence reads: CASSLSTGPPDTEAFF. For the CDR3, the DNA is TGTGCCAGCAGTTTATCGACAGGACCCCCGGACACTGAAGCTTTCTTT.

This clone has just a few counts. The chain recombines TRBV4-1 with TRBJ1-4, with D perhaps matching TRBD1 (5 bases). V shed 5 bases and J shed 8 bases, with 9 bases lying between them. The CDR3 is made up of 12 amino acids. In germline, CDR1 is MGHRA, CDR2 YSYEKL. The DNA of the CDR3 is TGCGCCAGCAGCAGGGGAAGGGAAAAACTGTTTTTT. Encoded protein: CASSRGREKLFF.

This sequence joins TRBV11-2 and TRBJ2-2, with 8 nucleotides matching TRBD1. The CDR3 runs to 16 residues. Trimming took 2 bases from V and 0 from J; bases not matched to a gene: 2. Germline lookup yields CDR1 SGHAT and CDR2 FQNNGV. The CDR3 loop reads CASSLSGGPNTGELFF. The CDR3 bases are TGTGCCAGCAGCTTATCAGGGGGCCCGAACACCGGGGAGCTGTTTTTT.

The chain joins TRBV5-6 to TRBJ1-6; perhaps TRBD1 as D (5 bases). V lost 4 bases to trimming and J lost 11 bases, with 16 bases between them. This CDR3 contains 14 residues. Germline lookup yields CDR1 SGHDT and CDR2 YYEEEE. The CDR3 coding sequence is TGTGCCAGCAGCACCGGGACTCTGGGAACACCCCTCCACTTT. Translation: CASSTGTLGTPLHF.

CDR3 nucleotides: TGTGCCAGCAGTAACCCCTCCACGACAGACTCCTATGGCTACACCTTC. Translated: CASSNPSTTDSYGYTF. The gene calls are TRBV6-6 and TRBJ1-2, with D possibly TRBD1 on 5 matching bases. With 5 bases removed from V and 4 bases from J, the gap between germline ends came to 20 bases. The CDR3 runs to 16 residues. Germline loops: CDR1 MNHNY, CDR2 SVGAGI (reference sequence).

The V and J genes are TRBV11-2 and TRBJ2-1; 12 bases are a match to TRBD2. Germline CDR1 and CDR2: SGHAT and FQNNGV. This CDR3 has 15 amino acids. Trimming cost V 7 bases and J 3 bases; bases outside gene matches: 4. The chain's CDR3 is CASTQTSGGYNEQFF. The CDR3 DNA follows: TGTGCCAGCACCCAGACTAGCGGGGGCTACAATGAGCAGTTCTTC. The full variable domain, completed using reference TRBV11-2 and TRBJ2-1, is EAGVAQSPRYKIIEKRQSVAFWCNPISGHATLYWYQQILGQGPKLLIQFQNNGVVDDSQLPKDRFSAERLKGVDSTLKIQPAKLEDSAVYLCASTQTSGGYNEQFFGPGTRLTVL.

The gene calls are TRBV9 and TRBJ2-3; 10 bases fit TRBD1. CDR1 SGDLS and CDR2 YYNGEE come from the germline V gene. After removal of 2 bases from V and 5 bases from J, the junction contained 2 bases not matched to a gene. The CDR3 spans 14 residues. The CDR3 sequence: CASSVGQGVDTQYF. The CDR3 DNA reads as TGTGCCAGCAGCGTTGGACAGGGGGTAGATACGCAGTATTTT.

This clone was observed a few times. The chain couples TRBV11-3 to TRBJ2-7; D possibly corresponds to TRBD1 (6 bases). The CDR3 consists of 12 residues. The V end was cut by 8 bases, the J end by 2 bases, with 10 bases between. The germline V gene encodes CDR1 SGHNT and CDR2 YENEEA. The CDR3 DNA reads TGTGCCAGCGAGGACAGAACCTACGAGCAGTACTTC. Its protein is CASEDRTYEQYF.

The chain combines TRBV7-9 with TRBJ1-1; D may be TRBD1 (6 bases). V gave up 0 bases and J gave up 2 bases, with 10 bases separating them. CDR1 is SEHNR, CDR2 FQNEAQ, per germline (reference sequence). This CDR3 region has 15 residues. The CDR3 protein is CASSLAGAGNTEAFF. CDR3 in DNA: TGTGCCAGCAGCTTAGCGGGGGCAGGAAACACTGAAGCTTTCTTT. The complete variable domain, with remaining parts taken from reference TRBV7-9 and TRBJ1-1, reads DTGVSQNPRHKITKRGQNVTFRCDPISEHNRLYWYRQTLGQGPEFLTYFQNEAQLEKSRLLSDRFSAERPKGSFSTLEIQRTEQGDSAMYLCASSLAGAGNTEAFFGQGTRLTVV.

CDR3 protein: CASSPGTSGYEQYF. The CDR3 DNA is TGTGCCAGCAGTCCCGGGACTAGCGGATACGAGCAGTACTTC. The chain is built from TRBV2 and TRBJ2-7, with TRBD2 identical over 11 bases. Germline V gives CDR1 SNHLY, CDR2 FYNNEI. The ends lost 5 bases at V and 4 bases at J; junction bases unmatched: 4. CDR3 length: 14 amino acids.

Notes on this clone: The junction departs from the called germline gene at one end, perhaps through a read error. The gene calls are TRBV9 and TRBJ2-2, with 7 bases that match TRBD2. This CDR3 region has 14 residues. The germline V gene encodes CDR1 SGDLS and CDR2 YYNGEE. The CDR3 DNA reads as TGTGCCAGCAGCGTAAGCGGGAACCCCGGGGAGCTGTTTTTT. This codes for CASSVSGNPGELFF.

The rearrangement links TRBV5-1 to TRBJ1-2; unclear D gene. The V end was cut by 1 base, the J end by 2 bases, with 9 bases between. This CDR3 has 14 residues. CDR1 and CDR2 from the germline V gene are SGHRS and YFSETQ. CDR3 amino acids: CASSLSGGNYGYTF. In DNA, the CDR3 is TGCGCCAGCAGCTTGTCCGGCGGGAACTATGGCTACACCTTC.

The chain employs TRBV9 and TRBJ2-7, with 12 nucleotides matching TRBD2. With 3 bases clipped from V and 0 bases from J, the junction kept 1 base outside the gene matches. The V gene's germline CDR1 is SGDLS and CDR2 YYNGEE. There are 15 residues in the CDR3. The CDR3 bases are TGTGCCAGCAGCGCGACTAGCGGGAGCTCCTACGAGCAGTACTTC. This translates into CASSATSGSSYEQYF.

Notes on this clone: This specimen includes other DNA sequences encoding the same CDR3. This chain connects TRBV27 to TRBJ2-7; 9 nucleotides match TRBD1. V shed 6 bases, J shed 2 bases, and the junction held 14 bases outside the gene matches. There are 17 residues in the CDR3. Germline values: CDR1 MNHEY, CDR2 SMNVEV (reference sequence). CDR3 nucleotide sequence: TGTGCCAGCAGCGTTTTGGGAATAGACAGGGGGACCTACGAGCAGTACTTC. This sequence encodes CASSVLGIDRGTYEQYF.

The chain is built from TRBV30 and TRBJ2-7; 8 positions match TRBD2. The V segment lost 3 bases and the J segment 1 base; nucleotides outside the gene matches: 8. CDR1 and CDR2 (germline): GTSNPN, SVGIG (reference sequence). This CDR3 is built from 15 residues. The CDR3 region is CAWRAIAGTSYEQYF. The CDR3 DNA reads as TGTGCCTGGAGAGCAATAGCGGGAACATCCTACGAGCAGTACTTC.

The J gene is TRBJ1-2, the V gene TRBV11-3; D is unresolved. CDR1 and CDR2 (germline): SGHNT, YENEEA. The CDR3 is made up of 11 amino acids. Between the trimmed V and J ends, which lost 1 base and 7 bases, there was a span of 4 bases. The CDR3 DNA reads as TGTGCCAGCAGCTTAGTCGGTGGCTACACCTTC. This codes for CASSLVGGYTF.

Remarks on this clone: The same CDR3 is also encoded by other DNA sequences in this sample. This rearrangement joins TRBV5-1 to TRBJ2-7; 13 bases are shared with TRBD2. Germline V gives CDR1 SGHRS, CDR2 YFSETQ. CDR3 length equals 15 residues. The J segment lost 4 bases and the V segment lost 3 bases, leaving 4 bases of the junction unmatched. In DNA, the CDR3 is TGCGCCAGCAGCTGGACTAGCGGGAGTATTTACGAGCAGTACTTC. Its translation is CASSWTSGSIYEQYF.

This clone was counted only a few times. V usage is TRBV10-3 and J usage is TRBJ2-6, with 9 bases lining up with TRBD1. From germline, CDR1 is ENHRY and CDR2 SYGVKD. The CDR3 covers 15 residues. V lost 7 bases and J lost 4; bases outside the gene matches: 5. The CDR3 sequence: CAIKGQGSGANVLTF. CDR3 bases: TGTGCCATCAAGGGACAGGGTTCCGGGGCCAACGTCCTGACTTTC.